This TCR beta chain was obtained from a study of immune characterization of retroperitoneal liposarcoma. TCRdb ran MiXCR on the PCR reads and lists one entry per CDR3 protein. The sample consists of fewer than 13,000 distinct CDR3 sequences, 25% to 35% of them appearing once. The CDR3 has 15 amino acids. Germline lookup yields CDR1 MNHNS and CDR2 SASEGT. Trimming removed 5 bases at V and 13 bases at J, with 24 bases between. This clonotype showed up many times. Sequenced material: tumor tissue. The chain joins TRBV6-1 to TRBJ2-1; D could derive from TRBD1 or TRBD2 (5 bases each). The receptor was derived from a male donor with retroperitoneal liposarcoma. In nucleotides, the CDR3 is TGTGCCAGCAGTTATCCGGGACCACCTCAAGAGACCCAGTTCTTC. Residues: CASSYPGPPQETQFF.